This T cell receptor beta chain came from a study of control samples from healthy donors and cancer patients. The protocol was immunoSEQ multiplex PCR, while the TCRdb copy is restricted to in-frame clones and leaves out a portion. This table has over 25,000 clones, 70% to 90% appearing once. Sequenced sample: formalin-fixed, paraffin-embedded tissue. The receptor was derived from a female donor with melanoma.

The DNA for the CDR3 is TGCGCCAGACATACTAGCGGGAGGTTGGGAGTTGAGCAGTTCTTC. Its protein product is CARHTSGRLGVEQFF. V is TRBV10-1 and J is TRBJ2-1; 12 nucleotides line up with TRBD2. Germline CDR1 WNHNN, CDR2 SYGVQD (reference sequence). V shed 9 bases, J shed 9 bases, and the junction held 12 bases outside the gene matches. The CDR3 has 15 amino acids.